The 9 T cell receptor beta chains below all came from one sample that was sequenced in a study of T cell responses to AZD1222 COVID-19 vaccine. Sequenced by immunoSEQ multiplex PCR; TCRdb stores in-frame clones only, minus some. Here the sample spans about 140,000 clones, around nine tenths being singletons. The input for sequencing was peripheral blood, taken on day 0 of AZD1222 vaccination. Source of these receptors: an adult in good health.

The chain couples TRBV2 to TRBJ1-2; TRBD1 is a possible D gene (5 bases). The CDR3 sequence is 14 residues long. Deletions cut 6 bases from V and 4 bases from J, with 15 bases between. CDR1 SNHLY and CDR2 FYNNEI come from the germline V gene. The CDR3 sequence: CASRYRDGPYGYTF. In nucleotides, the CDR3 is TGTGCCAGCAGGTACCGGGACGGACCCTATGGCTACACCTTC.

The V gene is TRBV6-5, the J gene TRBJ1-1, with a weak D call TRBD1 (5 bases). Germline values: CDR1 MNHEY, CDR2 SVGAGI. The V end lost 4 bases, the J end lost 11 bases, and 17 bases lay between the germline ends. CDR3 size: 13 residues. The CDR3 bases are TGTGCCAGCAGTTTACTGGACACGTCTTACGCTTTCTTT. This gives the protein CASSLLDTSYAFF.

The chain uses TRBV25-1 and TRBJ1-4; D is undetermined. Germline V CDR1 and CDR2: MGHDK, SYGVNS. The CDR3 totals 15 residues. Trimming pared 3 bases from V and 0 bases from J, leaving 8 bases between. The DNA for the CDR3 is TGTGCCAGCAGTGACTTACGGGCAACTAATGAAAAACTGTTTTTT. Its protein product is CASSDLRATNEKLFF.

The J gene is TRBJ2-1, the V gene TRBV7-2; D call uncertain. Germline CDR1 SGHTA, CDR2 FQGNSA. The CDR3 contains 17 residues. The V end lost 6 bases, the J end lost 0 bases, and 18 bases lay between the germline ends. The DNA for the CDR3 is TGTGCCAGCAGGATCCAAGGCGCCCTGAGCTCCTACAATGAGCAGTTCTTC. It is translated as CASRIQGALSSYNEQFF. The full variable domain, completed using reference TRBV7-2 and TRBJ2-1, is GAGVSQSPSNKVTEKGKDVELRCDPISGHTALYWYRQSLGQGLEFLIYFQGNSAPDKSGLPSDRFSAERTGGSVSTLTIQRTQQEDSAVYLCASRIQGALSSYNEQFFGPGTRLTVL.

This clone was detected a few times. CDR3 nucleotides: TGTGCCAGCAGTTTCGCGGGGGTTGGGAACACTGAAGCTTTCTTT. Its translation: CASSFAGVGNTEAFF. The chain employs TRBV28 and TRBJ1-1; D might be TRBD1 (5 bases). The CDR3 consists of 15 residues. Trimming removed 3 bases at V and 1 base at J, with 12 bases between. Germline values: CDR1 MDHEN, CDR2 SYDVKM.

The V and J genes are TRBV5-1 and TRBJ1-4; D gene ambiguous. Germline V gene lookup returns CDR1 SGHRS and CDR2 YFSETQ. V lost 1 base to trimming and J lost 8 bases, with 12 bases between them. The CDR3 length is 14 residues. The CDR3 spells CASSLNGDGEKLFF. CDR3 DNA: TGCGCCAGCAGCTTGAATGGTGATGGGGAAAAACTGTTTTTT.

The chain uses TRBV4-2 and TRBJ1-4, with no clear D. Trimming stripped 4 bases from V and 0 bases from J, with 18 bases between. The CDR3 consists of 18 residues. Germline assignment: CDR1 LGHNA and CDR2 YNFKEQ. The DNA of the CDR3 is TGTGCCAGCAGCCCCTTATTACCCACAGACGCAACTAATGAAAAACTGTTTTTT. This translates into CASSPLLPTDATNEKLFF.

The chain employs TRBV5-1 and TRBJ1-1; D gene uncertain. Trimming pared 1 base from V and 4 bases from J, leaving 14 bases between. The CDR3 has 15 residues. The germline CDR1 and CDR2 sequences are SGHRS and YFSETQ. The CDR3 here is CASSLNRLLGTEAFF. CDR3 sequence (DNA): TGCGCCAGCAGCTTGAACCGTTTACTGGGCACTGAAGCTTTCTTT. Together with reference TRBV5-1 and TRBJ1-1, the CDR3 gives the full variable domain: KAGVTQTPRYLIKTRGQQVTLSCSPISGHRSVSWYQQTPGQGLQFLFEYFSETQRNKGNFPGRFSGRQFSNSRSEMNVSTLELGDSALYLCASSLNRLLGTEAFFGQGTRLTVV.

This clone was detected only a few times. The chain has TRBV19 and TRBJ1-2; 7 bases align to TRBD1. The CDR3 has 12 amino acids. The junction had 6 bases not matched to a gene; V was cut back by 8 bases and J by 6 bases. Germline CDR1 LNHDA, CDR2 SQIVND (reference sequence). Written as DNA, the CDR3 is TGTGCCAGTTCGACAGGGTCCCATGGCTACACCTTC. This gives the protein CASSTGSHGYTF.